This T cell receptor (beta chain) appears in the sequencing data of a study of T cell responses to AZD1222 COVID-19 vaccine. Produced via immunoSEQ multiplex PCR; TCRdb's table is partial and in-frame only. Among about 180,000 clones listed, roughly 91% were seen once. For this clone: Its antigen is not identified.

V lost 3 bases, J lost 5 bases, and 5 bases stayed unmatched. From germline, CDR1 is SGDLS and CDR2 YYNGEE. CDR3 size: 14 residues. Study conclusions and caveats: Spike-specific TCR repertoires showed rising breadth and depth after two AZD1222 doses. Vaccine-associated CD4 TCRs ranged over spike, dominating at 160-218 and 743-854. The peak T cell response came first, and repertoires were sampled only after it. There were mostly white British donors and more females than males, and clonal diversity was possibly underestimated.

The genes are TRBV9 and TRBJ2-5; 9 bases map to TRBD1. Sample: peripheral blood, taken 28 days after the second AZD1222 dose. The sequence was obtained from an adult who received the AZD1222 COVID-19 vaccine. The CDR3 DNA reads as TGTGCCAGCAGCGACCCGGGGACAGGGGAGACCCAGTACTTC. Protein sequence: CASSDPGTGETQYF.